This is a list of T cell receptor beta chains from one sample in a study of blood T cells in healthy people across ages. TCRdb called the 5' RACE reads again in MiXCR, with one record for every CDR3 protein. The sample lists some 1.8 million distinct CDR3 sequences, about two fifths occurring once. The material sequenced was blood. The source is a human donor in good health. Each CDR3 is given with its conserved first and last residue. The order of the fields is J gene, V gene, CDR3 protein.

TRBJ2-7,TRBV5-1,CASSLDLRLAGKVEQYF
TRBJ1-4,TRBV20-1,CSARDFGLNEKLFF
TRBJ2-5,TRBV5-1,CASSLGTAESKTQYF
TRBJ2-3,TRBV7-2,CASSRAGGATDTQYF
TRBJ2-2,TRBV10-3,CAISGSLAGGPDTGELFF
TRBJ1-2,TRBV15,CATSREVPYGYTF
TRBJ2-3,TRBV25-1,CASARGGLTGTQYF
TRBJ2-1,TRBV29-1,CSAEGLAGFNEQFF
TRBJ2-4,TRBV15,CATSSPTSGDVQYF
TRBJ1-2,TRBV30,CAWIGVGYTF
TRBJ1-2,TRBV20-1,CSAPGTIDSPNYGYTF
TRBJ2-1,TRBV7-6,CASSPSGLRSYNEQFF
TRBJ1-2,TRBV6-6,CASSPRGTGGYTF
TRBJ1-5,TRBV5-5,CASSFGTGARQPQHF
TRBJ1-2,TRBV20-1,CSAGASGQGYGYTF
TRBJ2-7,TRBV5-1,CASSSPQGGLLEQYF
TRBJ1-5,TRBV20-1,CSARAKSGGYSNQPQHF
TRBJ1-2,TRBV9,CASSVDRDGNYGYTF
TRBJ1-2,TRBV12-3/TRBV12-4,CASSRTGTGLDGYTF
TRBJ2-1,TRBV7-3,CASSLPGTINEQFF
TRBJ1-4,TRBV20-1,CSAREKQGGWTNEKLFF
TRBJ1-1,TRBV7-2,CASMNRENTEAFF
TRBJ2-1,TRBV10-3,CASKADYNEQFF
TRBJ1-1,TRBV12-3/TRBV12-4,CASSFSLGFENTEAFF
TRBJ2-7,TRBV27,CARRQGHSYEQYF
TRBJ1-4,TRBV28,CASSFGGTNGEKLFF
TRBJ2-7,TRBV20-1,CSARDKGSPWVQYF
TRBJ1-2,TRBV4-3,CASSPVGGGGGYTF
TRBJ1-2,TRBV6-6,CASNNRGINYGYTF
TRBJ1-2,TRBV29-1,CSVDRPQARDYGYTF
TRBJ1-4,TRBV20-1,CSARDSRGLHEKLFF
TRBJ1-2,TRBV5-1,CASSWGMADDYGYTF
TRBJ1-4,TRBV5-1,CASSDRVTNEKLFF
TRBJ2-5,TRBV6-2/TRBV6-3,CASSYSTSGEQETQYF
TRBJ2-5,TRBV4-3,CASSQESDRGFETQYF
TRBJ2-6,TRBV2,CASSPFRWSGANVLTF
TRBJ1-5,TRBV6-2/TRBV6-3,CASRTGRQQPQHF
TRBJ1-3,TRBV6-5,CASSSMNRGLSGNTIYF
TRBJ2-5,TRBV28,CASSLRLAGTETQYF
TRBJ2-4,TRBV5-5,CASSITTGGGGDIQYF
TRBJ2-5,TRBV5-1,CASSLGTSQETQYF
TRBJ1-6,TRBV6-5,CASSQGGSGLGSPLHF
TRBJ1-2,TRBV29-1,CSVTGAEGPGYTF
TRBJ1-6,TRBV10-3,CAIGTLDNSPLHF
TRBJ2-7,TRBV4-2,CASSQDPGQGFDEQYF
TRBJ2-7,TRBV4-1,CASSQEGGRGRSSYEQYF
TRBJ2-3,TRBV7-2,CASSLRSRVTDTQYF
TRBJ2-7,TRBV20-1,CSARDLGSSSSYEQYF
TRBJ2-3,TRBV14,CASSQGGPGARTDTQYF
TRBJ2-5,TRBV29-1,CSAEGNQETQYF